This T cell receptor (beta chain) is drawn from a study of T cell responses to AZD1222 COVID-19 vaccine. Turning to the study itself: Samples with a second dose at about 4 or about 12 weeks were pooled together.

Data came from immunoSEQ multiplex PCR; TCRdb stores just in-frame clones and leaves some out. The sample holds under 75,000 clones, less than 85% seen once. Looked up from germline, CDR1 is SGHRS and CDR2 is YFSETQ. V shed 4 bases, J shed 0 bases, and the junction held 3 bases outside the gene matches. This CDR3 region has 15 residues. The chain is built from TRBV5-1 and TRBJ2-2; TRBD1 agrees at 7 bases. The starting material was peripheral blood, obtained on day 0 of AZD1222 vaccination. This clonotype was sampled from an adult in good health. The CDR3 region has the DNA TGCGCCAGCAGCCCCGGGACAGCGAACACCGGGGAGCTGTTTTTT. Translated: CASSPGTANTGELFF. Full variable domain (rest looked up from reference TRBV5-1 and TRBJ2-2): KAGVTQTPRYLIKTRGQQVTLSCSPISGHRSVSWYQQTPGQGLQFLFEYFSETQRNKGNFPGRFSGRQFSNSRSEMNVSTLELGDSALYLCASSPGTANTGELFFGEGSRLTVL.